This TCR beta chain was sequenced for a study of blood T cell repertoires in COVID-19. Overall study context: Nucleic acid was either cDNA or gDNA, and it came from T cells, B-cell-depleted T cells, or PBMCs.

Sequencing was performed with immunoSEQ multiplex PCR; in TCRdb, only in-frame clones are kept and a portion is missing. The sample has more than 300,000 clones, around 91% seen once; the top ten hold approximately 3.5%. The sample comprised peripheral blood. The receptor was derived from a woman in her late teens or twenties who had recovered from COVID-19.

The CDR3: CASSDFRGNGYTF. The CDR3 DNA reads TGTGCCAGCAGTGATTTCAGGGGGAATGGCTACACCTTC. The chain uses TRBV2 and TRBJ1-2; 7 nucleotides line up with TRBD1. V lost 3 bases to trimming and J lost 6 bases; unmatched junction nucleotides: 4. This CDR3 is built from 13 residues. In germline, CDR1 is SNHLY, CDR2 FYNNEI.